This is a list of T cell receptor beta chains from one sample in a study of PD-L1 blockade in urothelial cancer. Profiling relied on immunoSEQ multiplex PCR, and the TCRdb table lists in-frame clones only, not all of them. Among under 55,000 clones, around four fifths were seen once, and the ten largest hold approximately 3%. Sample: PBMCs, taken around atezolizumab (anti-PD-L1) treatment. These TCRs come from a man in his 70s with urothelial cancer. Both conserved end residues are part of each CDR3. Fields, in order: D gene, clone size, V gene, J gene, CDR3 protein, CDR3 DNA. The D gene is left open where the match is weak. Only part of the rows carry a size: once, few, many, or a class if the clone is expanded.

D gene: TRBD2
clone size: .
V gene: TRBV9
J gene: TRBJ2-1
CDR3 protein: CASSPTGLAVYNEQFF
CDR3 DNA: TGTGCCAGCAGCCCTACCGGACTAGCGGTCTACAATGAGCAGTTCTTC

D gene: TRBD1
clone size: .
V gene: TRBV11-3
J gene: TRBJ2-1
CDR3 protein: CASSLYGQGYNEQFF
CDR3 DNA: TGTGCCAGCAGCTTATATGGACAGGGGTACAATGAGCAGTTCTTC

D gene: TRBD1
clone size: .
V gene: TRBV5-1
J gene: TRBJ2-5
CDR3 protein: CASSPRQGQETQYF
CDR3 DNA: TGCGCCAGCAGCCCCCGACAGGGACAAGAGACCCAGTACTTC

D gene: .
clone size: .
V gene: TRBV28
J gene: TRBJ2-7
CDR3 protein: CASSLLAASSYEQYF
CDR3 DNA: TGTGCCAGCAGTTTGTTGGCAGCGAGCTCCTACGAGCAGTACTTC

D gene: TRBD2
clone size: .
V gene: TRBV29-1
J gene: TRBJ2-5
CDR3 protein: CSVVAGLIEETQYF
CDR3 DNA: TGCAGCGTGGTAGCGGGACTAATTGAGGAGACCCAGTACTTC

D gene: TRBD2
clone size: .
V gene: TRBV5-4
J gene: TRBJ2-5
CDR3 protein: CASSMTSGETQYF
CDR3 DNA: TGTGCCAGCAGCATGACTAGCGGGGAGACCCAGTACTTC

D gene: .
clone size: .
V gene: TRBV18
J gene: TRBJ2-1
CDR3 protein: CASSPKGYNEQFF
CDR3 DNA: TGTGCCAGCTCACCCAAGGGGTACAATGAGCAGTTCTTC

D gene: .
clone size: .
V gene: TRBV4-1
J gene: TRBJ2-3
CDR3 protein: CASSQGGSTDTQYF
CDR3 DNA: TGCGCCAGCAGCCAAGGTGGCAGCACAGATACGCAGTATTTT

D gene: TRBD1
clone size: few
V gene: TRBV5-6
J gene: TRBJ2-5
CDR3 protein: CASSFRQGVYQETQYF
CDR3 DNA: TGTGCCAGCAGCTTCAGGCAGGGGGTTTACCAAGAGACCCAGTACTTC

D gene: .
clone size: .
V gene: TRBV29-1
J gene: TRBJ1-1
CDR3 protein: CSVGWQGNTEAFF
CDR3 DNA: TGCAGCGTTGGGTGGCAGGGGAACACTGAAGCTTTCTTT

D gene: TRBD1
clone size: .
V gene: TRBV29-1
J gene: TRBJ2-7
CDR3 protein: CSATKGQGAEQYF
CDR3 DNA: TGCAGCGCTACGAAGGGACAGGGAGCCGAGCAGTACTTC

D gene: TRBD1
clone size: .
V gene: TRBV18
J gene: TRBJ2-7
CDR3 protein: CASSPGTGTGAYEQYF
CDR3 DNA: TGTGCCAGCTCACCGGGCACCGGGACAGGGGCCTACGAGCAGTACTTC

D gene: TRBD1
clone size: .
V gene: TRBV27
J gene: TRBJ2-1
CDR3 protein: CASSSGQGGNEQFF
CDR3 DNA: TGTGCCAGCAGTTCGGGACAGGGTGGCAATGAGCAGTTCTTC

D gene: .
clone size: .
V gene: TRBV7-9
J gene: TRBJ1-5
CDR3 protein: CASSRGGDQPQHF
CDR3 DNA: TGTGCCAGCAGCCGGGGGGGGGACCAGCCCCAGCATTTT

D gene: TRBD1
clone size: .
V gene: TRBV5-1
J gene: TRBJ2-1
CDR3 protein: CASSPGQEKFF
CDR3 DNA: TGCGCCAGCAGCCCGGGACAGGAGAAGTTCTTC

D gene: TRBD1
clone size: once
V gene: TRBV18
J gene: TRBJ1-6
CDR3 protein: CASSRSDRVDSPLHF
CDR3 DNA: TGTGCCAGCTCACGCTCGGACAGGGTTGATTCACCCCTCCACTTT

D gene: .
clone size: .
V gene: TRBV30
J gene: TRBJ2-7
CDR3 protein: CALGQGYEQYF
CDR3 DNA: TGTGCCCTCGGGCAGGGCTACGAGCAGTACTTC

D gene: TRBD1
clone size: .
V gene: TRBV27
J gene: TRBJ1-2
CDR3 protein: CASSLFGARGQLSGYTF
CDR3 DNA: TGTGCCAGCAGTTTATTCGGGGCCAGGGGGCAGTTAAGTGGCTACACCTTC

D gene: TRBD2
clone size: many
V gene: TRBV7-9
J gene: TRBJ2-2
CDR3 protein: CASSPWRAGGSGELFF
CDR3 DNA: TGTGCCAGCAGCCCATGGAGAGCGGGAGGATCCGGGGAGCTGTTTTTT

D gene: .
clone size: .
V gene: TRBV2
J gene: TRBJ1-1
CDR3 protein: CASIWSRDTEAFF
CDR3 DNA: TGTGCCAGCATCTGGAGTCGGGACACTGAAGCTTTCTTT

D gene: TRBD2
clone size: few
V gene: TRBV9
J gene: TRBJ2-1
CDR3 protein: CASSAPDGGSSYNEQFF
CDR3 DNA: TGTGCCAGCAGCGCTCCCGACGGGGGGAGTTCCTACAATGAGCAGTTCTTC

D gene: TRBD1
clone size: .
V gene: TRBV7-2
J gene: TRBJ1-1
CDR3 protein: CASSYRQGKAEAFF
CDR3 DNA: TGTGCCAGCAGCTATCGACAGGGAAAGGCTGAAGCTTTCTTT

D gene: .
clone size: .
V gene: TRBV29-1
J gene: TRBJ1-5
CDR3 protein: CSVLYGNQPQHF
CDR3 DNA: TGCAGCGTTCTTTATGGCAATCAGCCCCAGCATTTT

D gene: .
clone size: .
V gene: TRBV5-4
J gene: TRBJ2-5
CDR3 protein: CASSLDPGAQETQYF
CDR3 DNA: TGTGCCAGCAGCCTTGATCCAGGGGCCCAAGAGACCCAGTACTTC

D gene: TRBD2
clone size: .
V gene: TRBV11-3
J gene: TRBJ2-5
CDR3 protein: CASSSRGGQQTQYF
CDR3 DNA: TGTGCCAGCAGCTCCCGGGGGGGGCAGCAGACCCAGTACTTC

D gene: TRBD2
clone size: .
V gene: TRBV14
J gene: TRBJ2-7
CDR3 protein: CASSQDLGSGGYEQYF
CDR3 DNA: TGTGCCAGCAGCCAAGATCTCGGGTCGGGGGGCTACGAGCAGTACTTC

D gene: .
clone size: .
V gene: TRBV4-1
J gene: TRBJ1-2
CDR3 protein: CASSQDPPLPYTF
CDR3 DNA: TGCGCCAGCAGCCAAGATCCCCCTCTCCCCTACACCTTC

D gene: .
clone size: .
V gene: TRBV6-5
J gene: TRBJ1-2
CDR3 protein: CASSYSRGLGGYTF
CDR3 DNA: TGTGCCAGCAGTTACTCTAGGGGTCTGGGGGGCTACACCTTC

D gene: TRBD1
clone size: .
V gene: TRBV9
J gene: TRBJ1-3
CDR3 protein: CASSATGVGNTIYF
CDR3 DNA: TGTGCCAGCAGCGCGACAGGGGTAGGAAACACCATATATTTT

D gene: .
clone size: few
V gene: TRBV7-2
J gene: TRBJ1-2
CDR3 protein: CASSTGINYGYTF
CDR3 DNA: TGTGCCAGCAGCACGGGAATTAACTATGGCTACACCTTC

D gene: TRBD1
clone size: .
V gene: TRBV18
J gene: TRBJ2-2
CDR3 protein: CASSPGQGDGELFF
CDR3 DNA: TGTGCCAGCTCACCCGGACAGGGCGACGGGGAGCTGTTTTTT

D gene: .
clone size: .
V gene: TRBV7-2
J gene: TRBJ2-1
CDR3 protein: CASSFRPREQFF
CDR3 DNA: TGTGCCAGCAGCTTCAGGCCCAGGGAGCAGTTCTTC

D gene: .
clone size: .
V gene: TRBV4-1
J gene: TRBJ2-7
CDR3 protein: CASSQDGTAGWGYF
CDR3 DNA: TGCGCCAGCAGCCAAGATGGAACGGCGGGATGGGGTTACTTC

D gene: .
clone size: .
V gene: TRBV9
J gene: TRBJ1-1
CDR3 protein: CASSVGAGVMNTEAFF
CDR3 DNA: TGTGCCAGCAGCGTAGGGGCAGGGGTTATGAACACTGAAGCTTTCTTT

D gene: TRBD2
clone size: .
V gene: TRBV7-3
J gene: TRBJ2-6
CDR3 protein: CASSSPSGIMTF
CDR3 DNA: TGTGCCAGCAGCTCGCCTAGCGGGATAATGACTTTC

D gene: .
clone size: .
V gene: TRBV7-6
J gene: TRBJ2-5
CDR3 protein: CASSLGQGQETQYF
CDR3 DNA: TGTGCCAGCAGCTTAGGCCAGGGGCAAGAGACCCAGTACTTC